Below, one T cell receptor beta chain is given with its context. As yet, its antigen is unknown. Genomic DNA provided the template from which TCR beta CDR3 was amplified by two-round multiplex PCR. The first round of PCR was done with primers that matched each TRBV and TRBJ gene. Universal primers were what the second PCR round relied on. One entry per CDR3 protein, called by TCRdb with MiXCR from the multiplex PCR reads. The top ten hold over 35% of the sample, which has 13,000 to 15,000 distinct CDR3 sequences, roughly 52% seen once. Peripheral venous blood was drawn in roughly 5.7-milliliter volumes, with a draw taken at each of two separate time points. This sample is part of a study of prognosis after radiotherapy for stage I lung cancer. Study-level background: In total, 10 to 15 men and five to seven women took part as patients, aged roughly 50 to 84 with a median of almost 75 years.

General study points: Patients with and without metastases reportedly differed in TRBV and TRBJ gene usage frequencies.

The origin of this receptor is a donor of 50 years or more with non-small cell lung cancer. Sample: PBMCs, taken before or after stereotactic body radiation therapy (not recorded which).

This CDR3 is CASSTYSGRGLNEQYF. The CDR3, as DNA: TGTGCCAGCAGCACGTACAGCGGGAGGGGTCTCAACGAGCAGTACTTC. This chain joins TRBV7-9 and TRBJ2-7; 10 positions agree with TRBD2. Trimming cost V 5 bases and J 5 bases; bases outside gene matches: 12. The V gene's germline CDR1 is SEHNR and CDR2 FQNEAQ (reference sequence). The CDR3 sequence is 16 residues long.